This section outlines one TCR beta chain sequence together with its context. The sample belongs to a study of metastatic and nonmetastatic thyroid tumors. The entire patient cohort was treatment-naive prior to thyroid surgery. Through MiXCR, TCRdb re-clonotyped the PCR reads. The data hold around 23,000 clones, with approximately 24% observed a single time. The sample taken for sequencing was blood. The clonotype originates from a male donor with papillary thyroid cancer or a benign thyroid nodule (not recorded which). Some clones in this sample may be carry-over from other donors' samples.

CDR3 protein: CSAERLAVYYEQFF. DNA for the CDR3: TGCAGTGCTGAACGACTAGCGGTATACTATGAGCAGTTCTTC. This rearrangement joins TRBV20-1 to TRBJ2-1; TRBD2 matches at 9 bases. The CDR3 is 14 amino acids. J gave up 8 bases and V 5 bases, and 10 bases lay outside the gene matches. Germline V gene lookup returns CDR1 DFQATT and CDR2 SNEGSKA (reference sequence).